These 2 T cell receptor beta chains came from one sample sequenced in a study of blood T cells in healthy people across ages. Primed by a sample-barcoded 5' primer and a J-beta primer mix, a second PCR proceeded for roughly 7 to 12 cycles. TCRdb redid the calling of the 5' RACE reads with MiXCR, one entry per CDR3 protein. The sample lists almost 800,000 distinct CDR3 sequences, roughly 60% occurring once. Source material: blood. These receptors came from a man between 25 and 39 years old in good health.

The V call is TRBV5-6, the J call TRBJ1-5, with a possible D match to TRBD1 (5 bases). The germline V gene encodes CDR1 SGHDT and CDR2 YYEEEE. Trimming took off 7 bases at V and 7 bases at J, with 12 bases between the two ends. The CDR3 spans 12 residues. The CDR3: CASALGEQPQHF. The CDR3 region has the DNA TGTGCCAGCGCTTTGGGGGAGCAGCCCCAGCATTTT.

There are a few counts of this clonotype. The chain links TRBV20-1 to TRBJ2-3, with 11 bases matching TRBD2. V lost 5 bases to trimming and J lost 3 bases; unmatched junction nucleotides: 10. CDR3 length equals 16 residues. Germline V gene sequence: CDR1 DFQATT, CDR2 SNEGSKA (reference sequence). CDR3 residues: CSALPHTSGSTDTQYF. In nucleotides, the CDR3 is TGCAGTGCTCTCCCCCATACTAGCGGGAGTACAGATACGCAGTATTTT.